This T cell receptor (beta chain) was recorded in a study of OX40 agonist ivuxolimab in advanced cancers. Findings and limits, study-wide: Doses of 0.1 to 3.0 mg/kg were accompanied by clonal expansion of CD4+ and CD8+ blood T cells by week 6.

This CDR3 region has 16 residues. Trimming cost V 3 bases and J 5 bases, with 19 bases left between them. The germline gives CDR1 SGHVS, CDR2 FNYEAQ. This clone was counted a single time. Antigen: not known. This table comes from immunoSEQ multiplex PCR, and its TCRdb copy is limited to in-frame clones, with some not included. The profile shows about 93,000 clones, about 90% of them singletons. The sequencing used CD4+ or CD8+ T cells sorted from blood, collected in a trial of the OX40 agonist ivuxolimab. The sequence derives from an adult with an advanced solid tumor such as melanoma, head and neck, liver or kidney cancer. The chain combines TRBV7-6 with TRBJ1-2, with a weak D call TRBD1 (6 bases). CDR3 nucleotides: TGTGCCAGCAGCTTGAGTACAGGGTTTTCAGGGTATGGCTACACCTTC. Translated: CASSLSTGFSGYGYTF.